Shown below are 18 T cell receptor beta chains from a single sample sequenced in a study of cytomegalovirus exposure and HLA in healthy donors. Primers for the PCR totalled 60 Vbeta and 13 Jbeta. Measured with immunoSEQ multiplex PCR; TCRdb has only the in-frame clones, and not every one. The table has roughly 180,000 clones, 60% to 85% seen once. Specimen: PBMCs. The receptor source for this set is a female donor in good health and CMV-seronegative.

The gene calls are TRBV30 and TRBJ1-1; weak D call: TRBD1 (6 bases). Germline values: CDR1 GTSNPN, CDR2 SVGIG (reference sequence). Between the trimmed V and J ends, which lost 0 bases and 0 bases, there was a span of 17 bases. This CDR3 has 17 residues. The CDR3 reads CAWSVPVRRGMNTEAFF. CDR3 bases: TGTGCCTGGAGTGTACCTGTCCGAAGGGGGATGAACACTGAAGCTTTCTTT.

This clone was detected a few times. The CDR3 loop reads CASRSEGRGRDNEQFF. Written as DNA, the CDR3 is TGTGCCAGTAGATCAGAGGGGAGGGGCCGAGACAATGAGCAGTTCTTC. The V gene is TRBV19, the J gene TRBJ2-1; TRBD2 agrees at 7 bases. The CDR3 covers 16 residues. CDR1 LNHDA and CDR2 SQIVND come from the germline V gene (reference sequence). Unmatched junction bases numbered 13, after V lost 6 bases and J lost 5 bases.

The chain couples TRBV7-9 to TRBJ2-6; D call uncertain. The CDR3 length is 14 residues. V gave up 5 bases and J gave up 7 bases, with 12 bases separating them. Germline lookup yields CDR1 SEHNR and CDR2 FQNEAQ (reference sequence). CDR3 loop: CASSLSLSANVLTF. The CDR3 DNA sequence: TGTGCCAGCAGCCTTTCTTTGAGTGCCAACGTCCTGACTTTC.

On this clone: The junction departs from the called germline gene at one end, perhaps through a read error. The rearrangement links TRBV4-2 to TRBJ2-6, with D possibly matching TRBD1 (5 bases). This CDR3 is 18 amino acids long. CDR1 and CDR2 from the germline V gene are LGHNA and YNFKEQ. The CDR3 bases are TGTGCCAGCAGCCAAGAGCTACCCATACTAACTGGGGCCAACGGCCTGACTTTC. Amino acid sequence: CASSQELPILTGANGLTF.

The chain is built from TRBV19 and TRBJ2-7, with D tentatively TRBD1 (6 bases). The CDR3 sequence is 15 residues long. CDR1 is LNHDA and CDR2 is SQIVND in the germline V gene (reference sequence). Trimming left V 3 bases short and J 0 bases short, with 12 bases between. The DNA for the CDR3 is TGTGCCAGTAGTATTCTTCACAGGGACTCCTACGAGCAGTACTTC. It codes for CASSILHRDSYEQYF.

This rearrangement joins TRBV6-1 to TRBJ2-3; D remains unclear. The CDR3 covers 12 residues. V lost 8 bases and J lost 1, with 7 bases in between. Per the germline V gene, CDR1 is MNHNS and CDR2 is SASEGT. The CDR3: CASAAGTDTQYF. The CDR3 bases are TGTGCCAGCGCGGCGGGCACAGATACGCAGTATTTT.

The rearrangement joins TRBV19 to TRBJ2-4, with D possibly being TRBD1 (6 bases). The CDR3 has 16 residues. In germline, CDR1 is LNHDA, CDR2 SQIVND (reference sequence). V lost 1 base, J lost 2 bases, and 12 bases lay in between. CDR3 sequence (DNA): TGTGCCAGTAGTATAGGCCACAGGGTAACCAAAAACATTCAGTACTTC. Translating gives CASSIGHRVTKNIQYF.

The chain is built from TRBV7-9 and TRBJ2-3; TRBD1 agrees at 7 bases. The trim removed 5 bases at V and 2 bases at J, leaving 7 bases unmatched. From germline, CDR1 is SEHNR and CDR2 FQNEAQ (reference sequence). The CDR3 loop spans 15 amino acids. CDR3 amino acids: CASSQTGALTDTQYF. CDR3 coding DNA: TGTGCCAGCAGCCAAACAGGGGCCCTCACAGATACGCAGTATTTT. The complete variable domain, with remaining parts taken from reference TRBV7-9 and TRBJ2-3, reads DTGVSQNPRHKITKRGQNVTFRCDPISEHNRLYWYRQTLGQGPEFLTYFQNEAQLEKSRLLSDRFSAERPKGSFSTLEIQRTEQGDSAMYLCASSQTGALTDTQYFGPGTRLTVL.

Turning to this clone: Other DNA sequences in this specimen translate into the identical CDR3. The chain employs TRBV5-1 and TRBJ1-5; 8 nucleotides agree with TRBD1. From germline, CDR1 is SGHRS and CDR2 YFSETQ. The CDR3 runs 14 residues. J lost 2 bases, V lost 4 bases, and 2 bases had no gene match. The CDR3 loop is CASSPTGGNQPQHF. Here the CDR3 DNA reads TGCGCCAGCAGCCCGACAGGGGGCAATCAGCCCCAGCATTTT.

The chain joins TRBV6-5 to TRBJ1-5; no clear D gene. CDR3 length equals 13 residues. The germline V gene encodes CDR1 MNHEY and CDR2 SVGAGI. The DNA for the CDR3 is TGTGCAGCAAGTATCGGGGTAACTCAGCCCCAGCATTTT. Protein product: CAASIGVTQPQHF.

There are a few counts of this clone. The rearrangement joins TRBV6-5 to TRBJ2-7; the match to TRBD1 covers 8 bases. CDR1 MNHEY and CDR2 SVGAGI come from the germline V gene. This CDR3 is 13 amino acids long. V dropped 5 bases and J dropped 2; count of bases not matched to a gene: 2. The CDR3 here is CASSRQGPYEQYF. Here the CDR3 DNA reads TGTGCCAGCAGTAGACAGGGGCCCTACGAGCAGTACTTC.

CDR3 in amino acids: CASSSGGSNQPQHF. The CDR3 DNA is TGTGCCAGCAGTTCAGGGGGGAGCAATCAGCCCCAGCATTTT. The J gene is TRBJ1-5, the V gene TRBV27, with TRBD1 identical over 7 bases. This CDR3 region has 14 residues. From germline, CDR1 is MNHEY and CDR2 SMNVEV (reference sequence). V lost 4 bases to trimming and J lost 1 base; unmatched junction nucleotides: 1.

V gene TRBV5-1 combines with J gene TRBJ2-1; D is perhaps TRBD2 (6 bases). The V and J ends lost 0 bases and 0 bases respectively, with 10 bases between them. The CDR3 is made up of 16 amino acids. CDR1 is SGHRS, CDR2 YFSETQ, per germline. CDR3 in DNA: TGCGCCAGCAGCTTGGATGCCGGGAGCTCCTACAATGAGCAGTTCTTC. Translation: CASSLDAGSSYNEQFF.

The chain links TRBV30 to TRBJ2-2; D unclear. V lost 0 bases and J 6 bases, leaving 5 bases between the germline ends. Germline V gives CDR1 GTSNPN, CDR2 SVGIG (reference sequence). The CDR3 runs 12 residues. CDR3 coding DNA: TGTGCCTGGAGTGTCGCGGCCGGGGAGCTGTTTTTT. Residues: CAWSVAAGELFF.

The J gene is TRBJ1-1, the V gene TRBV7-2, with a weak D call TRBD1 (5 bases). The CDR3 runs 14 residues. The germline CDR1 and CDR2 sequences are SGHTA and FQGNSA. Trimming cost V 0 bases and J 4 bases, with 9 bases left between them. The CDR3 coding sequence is TGTGCCAGCAGCTTAGCGGGCGGGGCCACTGAAGCTTTCTTT. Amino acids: CASSLAGGATEAFF.

The CDR3 here is CASSFSSGSGDTQYF. As DNA, the CDR3 is TGTGCCAGCAGCTTCTCAAGCGGGTCTGGGGATACGCAGTATTTT. The chain has TRBV7-8 and TRBJ2-3, with D perhaps TRBD2 (6 bases). This CDR3 spans 15 amino acids. Germline V gene sequence: CDR1 SGHVS, CDR2 FQNEAQ. The V and J ends lost 3 bases and 6 bases respectively, with 16 bases between them. The whole variable domain, remainder taken from reference TRBV7-8 and TRBJ2-3, is GAGVSQSPRYKVAKRGQDVALRCDPISGHVSLFWYQQALGQGPEFLTYFQNEAQLDKSGLPSDRFFAERPEGSVSTLKIQRTQQEDSAVYLCASSFSSGSGDTQYFGPGTRLTVL.

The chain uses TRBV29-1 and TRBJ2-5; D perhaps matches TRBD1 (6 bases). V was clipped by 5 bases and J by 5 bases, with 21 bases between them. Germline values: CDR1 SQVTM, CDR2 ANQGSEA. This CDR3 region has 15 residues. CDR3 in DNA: TGCAGCGTTACCCCAGGACCCACAGGGTCCGAGACCCAGTACTTC. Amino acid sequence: CSVTPGPTGSETQYF. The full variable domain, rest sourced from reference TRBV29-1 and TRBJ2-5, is SAVISQKPSRDICQRGTSLTIQCQVDSQVTMMFWYRQQPGQSLTLIATANQGSEATYESGFVIDKFPISRPNLTFSTLTVSNMSPEDSSIYLCSVTPGPTGSETQYFGPGTRLLVL.

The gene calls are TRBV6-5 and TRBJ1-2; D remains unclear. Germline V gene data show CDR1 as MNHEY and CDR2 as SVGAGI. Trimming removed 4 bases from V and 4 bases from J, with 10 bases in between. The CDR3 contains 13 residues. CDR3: CASSSGDRYGYTF. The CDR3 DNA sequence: TGTGCCAGCAGTTCAGGCGACCGCTATGGCTACACCTTC.